These 24 T cell receptor beta chains came from one sample sequenced in a study of blood T cell repertoires in COVID-19. Libraries were prepared by immunoSEQ multiplex PCR; TCRdb keeps only in-frame clonotypes and omits some of them. The sample holds 74,000 or so clones, roughly nine tenths seen once. Specimen: peripheral blood. All receptors come from a man in his fifties or sixties with acute or convalescent COVID-19.

The V and J genes are TRBV19 and TRBJ2-1, with 15 bases identical to TRBD2. The CDR3 sequence is 15 residues long. The J segment lost 9 bases and the V segment lost 5 bases, leaving 5 bases of the junction unmatched. CDR1 is LNHDA, CDR2 SQIVND, per germline (reference sequence). The DNA of the CDR3 is TGTGCCAGTAGTCCCCAGGGACTAGCGGGAGGTGAGCAGTTCTTC. Its protein product is CASSPQGLAGGEQFF.

This sequence joins TRBV7-8 and TRBJ1-6; the D gene is possibly TRBD1 (5 bases). Germline CDR1 and CDR2: SGHVS and FQNEAQ. CDR3 length equals 16 residues. Trimming stripped 5 bases from V and 14 bases from J, with 25 bases between. The CDR3 loop reads CASSKDTGLSRFTLHF. CDR3 bases: TGTGCCAGCAGCAAGGACACGGGTTTGAGTCGTTTTACCCTCCACTTT.

This rearrangement joins TRBV28 to TRBJ1-2; possible D gene TRBD1, 6 bases. Trimming pared 2 bases from V and 2 bases from J, leaving 12 bases between. Germline V gives CDR1 MDHEN, CDR2 SYDVKM. The CDR3 extends over 15 amino acids. The CDR3 nucleotides read TGTGCCAGCAGTTTAGGGGGGGCGTCCAACTATGGCTACACCTTC. It encodes CASSLGGASNYGYTF.

The V and J genes are TRBV29-1 and TRBJ2-5; D is perhaps TRBD2 (5 bases). Trimming shortened V by 7 bases and J by 5 bases, and 14 bases separated the two germline ends. This CDR3 is built from 12 residues. Germline-derived CDR1 and CDR2 are SQVTM and ANQGSEA. The CDR3 reads CSAPRGSETQYF. The DNA for the CDR3 is TGCAGCGCCCCCCGGGGTAGCGAGACCCAGTACTTC.

This chain connects TRBV28 to TRBJ2-2, with TRBD2 identical over 12 bases. The CDR3 loop spans 17 amino acids. V was pared by 5 bases and J by 4 bases, with 8 bases of the junction left unmatched. Per the germline V gene, CDR1 is MDHEN and CDR2 is SYDVKM. The CDR3 region has the DNA TGTGCCAGCAGTCCCGCTAGCGGGAGGGGAAGCACCGGGGAGCTGTTTTTT. Its protein is CASSPASGRGSTGELFF.

The rearrangement links TRBV21-1 to TRBJ2-7; the DNA was not compared with TRBD2, the D call given in the table. TRBV21-1 is marked as a pseudogene. The length of the CDR3 is 14 residues. The CDR3 DNA is TGTGCCAGCAGCAAAGCGGGACTCCTCTACGAGCAGTACTTC. Its protein product is CASSKAGLLYEQYF.

The V call is TRBV5-4, the J call TRBJ2-1; TRBD1 is a possible D gene (5 bases). Per germline, CDR1 SGHNT and CDR2 YYREEE (reference sequence). Trimming took off 4 bases at V and 4 bases at J, with 12 bases between the two ends. This CDR3 comprises 14 residues. The CDR3 region is CASSPTTAYNEQFF. The CDR3 nucleotides read TGTGCCAGCAGCCCTACGACAGCTTACAATGAGCAGTTCTTC.

This chain uses TRBV30 with TRBJ2-1; weak D call: TRBD2 (5 bases). The V gene's germline CDR1 is GTSNPN and CDR2 SVGIG (reference sequence). CDR3 size: 13 residues. Trimming removed 3 bases at V and 7 bases at J, with 13 bases between. The DNA for the CDR3 is TGTGCCTGGAGCCCCAATAGCGTGAATGAGCAGTTCTTC. This codes for CAWSPNSVNEQFF.

V is TRBV11-3 and J is TRBJ1-2; D unresolved. This CDR3 is built from 13 residues. The germline gives CDR1 SGHNT, CDR2 YENEEA. V lost 5 bases, J lost 4 bases, and 11 bases lay in between. CDR3: CASSPRDRYGYTF. Written as DNA, the CDR3 is TGTGCCAGCAGCCCCCGGGATCGCTATGGCTACACCTTC.

The genes are TRBV11-2 and TRBJ2-1; perhaps TRBD2 as D (5 bases). CDR1 SGHAT and CDR2 FQNNGV come from the germline V gene. With 1 base removed from V and 7 bases from J, the gap between germline ends came to 14 bases. The CDR3 has 15 residues. CDR3 in DNA: TGTGCCAGCAGCTTAGGAGTGGGAGTAGGGAATGAGCAGTTCTTC. Translating gives CASSLGVGVGNEQFF.

V and J are TRBV29-1 and TRBJ2-2, with 7 positions matching TRBD1. The CDR3 has 16 residues. The germline gives CDR1 SQVTM, CDR2 ANQGSEA. The J segment lost 4 bases and the V segment lost 7 bases, leaving 15 bases of the junction unmatched. DNA for the CDR3: TGCAGCGAACCCCTAGGACAGGAAAGGATCACCGGGGAGCTGTTTTTT. Translating gives CSEPLGQERITGELFF.

The CDR3 bases are TGTGCCTGGAGCACCGGGACAGCCAATCAGCCCCAGCATTTT. This sequence encodes CAWSTGTANQPQHF. The chain employs TRBV30 and TRBJ1-5; 7 positions agree with TRBD1. The germline CDR1 and CDR2 sequences are GTSNPN and SVGIG (reference sequence). The CDR3 extends over 14 amino acids. J lost 3 bases, V lost 3 bases, and 5 bases had no gene match.

This chain uses TRBV7-2 with TRBJ1-2, with TRBD1 identical over 8 bases. Germline values: CDR1 SGHTA, CDR2 FQGNSA. J was trimmed by 4 bases and V by 4 bases; bases with no gene match: 8. The CDR3 sequence is 15 residues long. Here the CDR3 DNA reads TGTGCCAGCAGCTCGACAGGGGCCAAGAGCTATGGCTACACCTTC. It translates to CASSSTGAKSYGYTF.

J is TRBJ1-1 and V is TRBV5-6; D is possibly TRBD1 (5 bases). Germline CDR1 is SGHDT and CDR2 is YYEEEE. This CDR3 spans 15 amino acids. Trimming removed 4 bases from V and 2 bases from J, with 15 bases in between. The CDR3 spells CASSQVGGANTEAFF. The CDR3 coding sequence is TGTGCCAGCAGCCAAGTGGGCGGGGCAAACACTGAAGCTTTCTTT.

This clone was recorded a few times. The CDR3 here is CASSQAAGTSGTGSYNEQFF. CDR3 coding DNA: TGCGCCAGCAGCCAAGCCGCCGGGACTAGCGGGACCGGCTCCTACAATGAGCAGTTCTTC. This chain uses TRBV4-1 with TRBJ2-1; 13 nucleotides line up with TRBD2. Germline CDR1 reads MGHRA; CDR2 reads YSYEKL. The junction had 9 bases not matched to a gene; V was cut back by 1 base and J by 0 bases. The CDR3 has 20 amino acids.

The sample holds one count of this clone. The chain links TRBV11-2 to TRBJ2-7, with D tentatively TRBD1 (6 bases). Per germline, CDR1 SGHAT and CDR2 FQNNGV. V was cut by 5 bases and J by 0 bases, with 11 bases left in between. The CDR3 totals 14 residues. The DNA of the CDR3 is TGTGCCAGCAGCCCTCGACAGGACTCCTACGAGCAGTACTTC. This gives the protein CASSPRQDSYEQYF. Variable domain in full (rest from reference TRBV11-2 and TRBJ2-7): EAGVAQSPRYKIIEKRQSVAFWCNPISGHATLYWYQQILGQGPKLLIQFQNNGVVDDSQLPKDRFSAERLKGVDSTLKIQPAKLEDSAVYLCASSPRQDSYEQYFGPGTRLTVT.

V is TRBV4-3 and J is TRBJ1-2; 7 bases are a match to TRBD1. From germline, CDR1 is LGHNA and CDR2 YSLEER. V trimming: 0 bases; J trimming: 3 bases; junction bases outside the gene matches: 7. CDR3 length: 16 residues. CDR3 protein: CASSQEQRQGYYGYTF. The CDR3 bases are TGCGCCAGCAGCCAAGAGCAAAGACAGGGCTACTATGGCTACACCTTC.

V gene TRBV7-8 combines with J gene TRBJ1-3, with TRBD1 matching over 7 bases. There are 19 residues in the CDR3. The germline gives CDR1 SGHVS, CDR2 FQNEAQ. After removal of 4 bases from V and 0 bases from J, the junction contained 15 bases not matched to a gene. The CDR3 loop reads CASSSSGTAFTASGNTIYF. The CDR3 DNA reads as TGTGCCAGCAGCTCATCCGGGACAGCTTTTACCGCCTCTGGAAACACCATATATTTT.

V usage is TRBV29-1 and J usage is TRBJ2-6, with TRBD2 identical over 10 bases. The ends lost 3 bases at V and 0 bases at J; junction bases unmatched: 5. CDR3 length: 17 amino acids. Per germline, CDR1 SQVTM and CDR2 ANQGSEA. The CDR3 DNA reads TGCAGCGTTGATCCCGGGACTAGCGACTCTGGGGCCAACGTCCTGACTTTC. Protein sequence: CSVDPGTSDSGANVLTF.

The CDR3 loop reads CASSTTGVTEQFF. The CDR3 DNA is TGTGCCAGTAGTACCACAGGGGTGACTGAGCAGTTCTTC. V usage is TRBV19 and J usage is TRBJ2-1; 7 bases fit TRBD1. The V and J ends lost 4 bases and 9 bases, in that order; junction bases with no gene match: 6. The CDR3 contains 13 residues. CDR1 and CDR2 (germline): LNHDA, SQIVND (reference sequence).

The rearrangement uses TRBV6-5 and TRBJ1-6; D gene unclear. The CDR3 length is 13 residues. Deletions cut 6 bases from V and 7 bases from J, with 10 bases between. Germline CDR1 and CDR2: MNHEY and SVGAGI. This CDR3 is CASREIINSPLHF. CDR3 nucleotides: TGTGCCAGCAGGGAGATCATCAATTCACCCCTCCACTTT.

This rearrangement joins TRBV24-1 to TRBJ2-3; no definite D call. The ends were cut back, 7 bases at V and 5 bases at J, with 6 bases in the middle. Germline values: CDR1 KGHDR, CDR2 SFDVKD. This CDR3 contains 11 residues. CDR3 residues: CATRAQDTQYF. DNA for the CDR3: TGTGCCACCAGGGCTCAAGATACGCAGTATTTT.

The V and J genes are TRBV28 and TRBJ1-2; no firm D call. Germline CDR1 reads MDHEN; CDR2 reads SYDVKM. V was cut by 5 bases and J by 8 bases, with 9 bases left in between. The CDR3 covers 11 residues. CDR3 amino acids: CASSPSMGYTF. The CDR3 nucleotides are TGTGCCAGCAGTCCCTCTATGGGCTACACCTTC.

CDR3 sequence: CATSDLGTGLGEQFF. The CDR3 DNA reads as TGTGCCACCAGTGATCTGGGGACAGGGTTGGGTGAGCAGTTCTTC. This chain connects TRBV24-1 to TRBJ2-1; 9 bases are a match to TRBD1. Germline loops: CDR1 KGHDR, CDR2 SFDVKD. The CDR3 covers 15 residues. J lost 9 bases, V lost 3 bases, and 8 bases had no gene match.